The sequence of this T cell receptor beta chain was determined in a study of blood T cells in healthy people across ages. The study, taken as a whole, reports: There was no known CMV status for donors, so expanded clonotype changes were possibly confounded.

Trimming cost V 7 bases and J 0 bases, with 16 bases left between them. This CDR3 comprises 15 residues. Using a J-beta primer mix together with a sample-barcoded 5' primer, a second PCR was run for roughly 6 to 11 cycles. TCRdb processed the 5' RACE reads anew with MiXCR; each CDR3 protein has one entry. The sample carries approximately 940,000 distinct CDR3 sequences, roughly 50% recorded once. On this clonotype: No antigen is known for it.

The rearrangement links TRBV12-3 or TRBV12-4 to TRBJ2-7, with unresolved D. The receptor's source is a man aged 30-40 years in good health. Sequencing was carried out using blood. The CDR3 coding sequence is TGTGCCAGCACCACCTCGCCCGACATCTCCTACGAGCAGTACTTC. This encodes CASTTSPDISYEQYF.